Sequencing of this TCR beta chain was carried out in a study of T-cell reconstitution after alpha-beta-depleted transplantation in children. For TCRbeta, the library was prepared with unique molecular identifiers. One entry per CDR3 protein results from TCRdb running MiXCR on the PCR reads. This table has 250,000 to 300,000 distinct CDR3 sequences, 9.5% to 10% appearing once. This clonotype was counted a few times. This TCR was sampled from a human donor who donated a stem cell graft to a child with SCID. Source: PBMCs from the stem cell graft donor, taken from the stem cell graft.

The CDR3 loop reads CASSQVQGQDEQYF. CDR3 bases: TGTGCCAGCAGCCAAGTGCAGGGCCAGGACGAGCAGTACTTC. V usage is TRBV4-2 and J usage is TRBJ2-7; D may be TRBD1 (5 bases). The CDR3 extends over 14 amino acids. The germline CDR1 and CDR2 sequences are LGHNA and YNFKEQ. V shed 1 base and J shed 5 bases, with 12 bases lying between them.